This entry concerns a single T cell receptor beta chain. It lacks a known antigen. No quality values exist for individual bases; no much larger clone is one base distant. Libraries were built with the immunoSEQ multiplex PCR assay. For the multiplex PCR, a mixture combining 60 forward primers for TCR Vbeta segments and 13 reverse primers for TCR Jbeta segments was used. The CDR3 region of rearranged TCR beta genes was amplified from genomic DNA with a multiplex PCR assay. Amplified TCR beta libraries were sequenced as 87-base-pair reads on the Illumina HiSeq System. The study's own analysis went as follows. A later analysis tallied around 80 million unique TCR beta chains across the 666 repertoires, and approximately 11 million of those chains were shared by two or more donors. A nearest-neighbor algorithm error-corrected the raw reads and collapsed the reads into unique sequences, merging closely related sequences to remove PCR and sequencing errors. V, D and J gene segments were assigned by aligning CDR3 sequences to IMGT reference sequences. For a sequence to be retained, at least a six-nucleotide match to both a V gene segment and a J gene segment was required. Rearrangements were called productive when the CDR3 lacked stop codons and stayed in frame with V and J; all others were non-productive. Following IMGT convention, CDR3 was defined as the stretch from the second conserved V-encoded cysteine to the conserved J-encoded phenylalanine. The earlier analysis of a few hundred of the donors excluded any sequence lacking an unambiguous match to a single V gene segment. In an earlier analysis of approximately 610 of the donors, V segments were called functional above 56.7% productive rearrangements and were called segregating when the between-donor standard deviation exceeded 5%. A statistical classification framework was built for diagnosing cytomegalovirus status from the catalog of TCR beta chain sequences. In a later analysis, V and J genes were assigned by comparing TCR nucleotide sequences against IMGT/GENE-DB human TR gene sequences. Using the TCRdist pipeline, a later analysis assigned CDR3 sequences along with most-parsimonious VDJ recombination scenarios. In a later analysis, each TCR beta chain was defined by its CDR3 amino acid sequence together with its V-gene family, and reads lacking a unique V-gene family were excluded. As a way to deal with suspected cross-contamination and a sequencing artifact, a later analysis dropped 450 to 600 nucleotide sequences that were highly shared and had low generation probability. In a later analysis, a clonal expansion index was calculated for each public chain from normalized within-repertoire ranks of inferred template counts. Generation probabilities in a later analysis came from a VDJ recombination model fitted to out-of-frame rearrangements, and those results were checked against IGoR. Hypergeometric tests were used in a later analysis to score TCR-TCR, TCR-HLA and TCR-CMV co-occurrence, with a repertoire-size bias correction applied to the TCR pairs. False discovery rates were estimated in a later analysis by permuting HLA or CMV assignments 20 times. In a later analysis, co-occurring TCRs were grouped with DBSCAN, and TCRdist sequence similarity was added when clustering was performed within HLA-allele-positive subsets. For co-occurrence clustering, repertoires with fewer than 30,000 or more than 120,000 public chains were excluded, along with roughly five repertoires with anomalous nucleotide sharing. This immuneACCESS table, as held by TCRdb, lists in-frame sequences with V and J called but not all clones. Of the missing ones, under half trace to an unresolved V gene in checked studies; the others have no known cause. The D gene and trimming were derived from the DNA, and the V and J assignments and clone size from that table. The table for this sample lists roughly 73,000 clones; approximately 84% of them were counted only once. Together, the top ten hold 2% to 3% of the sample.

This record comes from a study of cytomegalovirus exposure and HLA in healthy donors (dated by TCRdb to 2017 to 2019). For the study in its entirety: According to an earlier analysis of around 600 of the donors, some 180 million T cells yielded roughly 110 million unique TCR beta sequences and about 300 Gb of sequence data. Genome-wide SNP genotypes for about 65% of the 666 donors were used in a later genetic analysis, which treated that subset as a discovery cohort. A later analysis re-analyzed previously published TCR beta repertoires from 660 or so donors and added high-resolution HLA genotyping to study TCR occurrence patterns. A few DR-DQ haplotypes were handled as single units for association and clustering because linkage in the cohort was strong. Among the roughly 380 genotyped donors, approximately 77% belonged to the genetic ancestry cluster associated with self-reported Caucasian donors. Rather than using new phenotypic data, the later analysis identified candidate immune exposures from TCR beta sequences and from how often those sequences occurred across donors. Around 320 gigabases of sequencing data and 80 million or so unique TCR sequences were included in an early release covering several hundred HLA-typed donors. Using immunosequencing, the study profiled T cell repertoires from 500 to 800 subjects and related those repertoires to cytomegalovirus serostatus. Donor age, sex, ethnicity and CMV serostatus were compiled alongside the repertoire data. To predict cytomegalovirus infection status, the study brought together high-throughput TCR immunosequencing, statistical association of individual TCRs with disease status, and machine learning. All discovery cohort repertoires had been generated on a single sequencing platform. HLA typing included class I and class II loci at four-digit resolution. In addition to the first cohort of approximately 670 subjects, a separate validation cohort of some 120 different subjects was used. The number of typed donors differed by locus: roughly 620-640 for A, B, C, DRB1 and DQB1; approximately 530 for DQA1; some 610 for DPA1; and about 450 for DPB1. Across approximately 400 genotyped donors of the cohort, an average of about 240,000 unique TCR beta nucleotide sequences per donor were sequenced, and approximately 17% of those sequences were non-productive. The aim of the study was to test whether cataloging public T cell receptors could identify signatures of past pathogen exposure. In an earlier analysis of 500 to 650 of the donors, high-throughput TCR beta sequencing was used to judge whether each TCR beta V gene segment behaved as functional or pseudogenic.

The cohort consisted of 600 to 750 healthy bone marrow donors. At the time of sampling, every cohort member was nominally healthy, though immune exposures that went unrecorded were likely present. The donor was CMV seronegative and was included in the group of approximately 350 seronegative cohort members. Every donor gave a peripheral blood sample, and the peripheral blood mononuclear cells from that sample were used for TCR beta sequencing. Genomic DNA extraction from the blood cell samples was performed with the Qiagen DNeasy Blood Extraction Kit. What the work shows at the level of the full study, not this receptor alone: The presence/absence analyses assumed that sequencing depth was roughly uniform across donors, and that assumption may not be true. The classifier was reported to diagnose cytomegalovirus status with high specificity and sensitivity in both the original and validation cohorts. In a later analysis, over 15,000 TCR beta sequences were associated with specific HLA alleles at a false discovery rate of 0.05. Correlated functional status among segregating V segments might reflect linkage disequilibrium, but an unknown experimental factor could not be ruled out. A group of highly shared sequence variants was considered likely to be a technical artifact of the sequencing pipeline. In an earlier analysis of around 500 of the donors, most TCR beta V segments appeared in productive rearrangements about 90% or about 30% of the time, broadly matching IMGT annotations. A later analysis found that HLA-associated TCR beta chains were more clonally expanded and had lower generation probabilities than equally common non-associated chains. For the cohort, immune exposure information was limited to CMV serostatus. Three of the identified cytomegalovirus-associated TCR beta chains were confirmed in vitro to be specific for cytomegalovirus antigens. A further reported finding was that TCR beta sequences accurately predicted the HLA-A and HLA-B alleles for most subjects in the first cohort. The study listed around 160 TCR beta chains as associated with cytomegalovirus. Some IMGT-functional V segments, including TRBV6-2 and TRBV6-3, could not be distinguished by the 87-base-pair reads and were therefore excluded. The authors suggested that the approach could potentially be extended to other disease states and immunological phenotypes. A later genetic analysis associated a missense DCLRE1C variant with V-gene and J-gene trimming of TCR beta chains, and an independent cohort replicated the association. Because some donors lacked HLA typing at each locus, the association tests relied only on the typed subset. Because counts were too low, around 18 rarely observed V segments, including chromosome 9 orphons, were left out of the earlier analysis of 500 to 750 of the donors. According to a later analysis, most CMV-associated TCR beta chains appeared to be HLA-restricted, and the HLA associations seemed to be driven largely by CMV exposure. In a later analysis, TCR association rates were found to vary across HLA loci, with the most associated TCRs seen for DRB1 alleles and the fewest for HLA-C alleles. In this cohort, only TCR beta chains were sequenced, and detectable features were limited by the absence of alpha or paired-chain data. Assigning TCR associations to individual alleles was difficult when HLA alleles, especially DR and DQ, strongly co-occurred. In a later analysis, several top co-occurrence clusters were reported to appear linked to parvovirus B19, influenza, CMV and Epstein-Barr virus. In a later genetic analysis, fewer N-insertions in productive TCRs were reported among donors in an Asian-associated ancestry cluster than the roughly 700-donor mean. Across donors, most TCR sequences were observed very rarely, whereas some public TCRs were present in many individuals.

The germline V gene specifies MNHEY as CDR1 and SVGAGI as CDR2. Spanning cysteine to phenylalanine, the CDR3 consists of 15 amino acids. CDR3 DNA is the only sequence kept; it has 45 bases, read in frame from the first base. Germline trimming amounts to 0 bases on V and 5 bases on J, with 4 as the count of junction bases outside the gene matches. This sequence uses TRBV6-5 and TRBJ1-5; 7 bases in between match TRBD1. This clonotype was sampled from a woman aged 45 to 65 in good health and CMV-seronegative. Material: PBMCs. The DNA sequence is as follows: TGTGCCAGCAGTTACTCGTCAGGGGGAGATCAGCCCCAGCATTTT. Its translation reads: CASSYSSGGDQPQHF.